The present TCR beta chain was sequenced within a study of blood T cells in healthy people across ages. Study-wide results and limits: Fewer expanded clones and more diversity marked long-lived versus aged donors.

This clonotype has a handful of counts. Its antigen is currently unknown. Combining a sample-barcoded 5' primer with a J-beta primer mix, a second PCR ran for about 6 to 12 cycles. TCRdb re-analysed the 5' RACE reads in MiXCR, keeping a single row per CDR3 protein. The sample gives 1.4 million to 1.5 million distinct CDR3 sequences, around 39% of which show up once; roughly 8.2% is in the top ten. Every sample had a minimum of 6 million PBMCs isolated. The V gene's germline CDR1 is DFQATT and CDR2 SNEGSKA (reference sequence). CDR3 length equals 17 residues. V dropped 1 base and J dropped 3 bases, with 18 bases sitting between them.

Sequenced: blood. V gene TRBV20-1 combines with J gene TRBJ1-4, with a weak D call TRBD1 (6 bases). This receptor was taken from a woman younger than 30 in good health. The CDR3 coding sequence is TGCAGTGCTAGAGTACCCACGCCGGGGGGCTCTAATGAAAAACTGTTTTTT. Translation gives CSARVPTPGGSNEKLFF.